This is a list of T cell receptor beta chains from one sample in a study of CD8 T cells in ankylosing spondylitis. Each CDR3 protein gets one entry after TCRdb re-called the 5' RACE reads with MiXCR. The sample holds 200,000 to 250,000 distinct CDR3 sequences; more than 9% are singletons and the top ten take roughly a fifth. The sequenced sample consisted of blood, either unsorted or a sorted T cell fraction (not recorded which). Receptor source: a male donor with ankylosing spondylitis or in good health (not recorded which). Both conserved end residues are part of each CDR3. A D gene is named only where the DNA matches it firmly. The size entry is marked missing in some rows and otherwise reads once, few, many or a size class.

v_call	d_call	j_call	clone_size	cdr3_aa	cdr3_nt
TRBV28	TRBD1	TRBJ2-2	few	CASRDARDRATGELFF	TGTGCCAGCAGGGATGCCAGGGACAGGGCCACCGGGGAGCTGTTTTTT
TRBV13	.	TRBJ2-3	many	CASSLLSAGTDTQYF	TGTGCCAGCAGCTTGCTAAGCGCGGGCACAGATACGCAGTATTTT
TRBV6-1	TRBD2	TRBJ2-5	many	CASRSRTSGQETQYF	TGTGCCAGCAGGTCCAGGACTAGCGGCCAAGAGACCCAGTACTTC
TRBV9	TRBD2	TRBJ2-7	many	CASSVAGGHDYEQYF	TGTGCCAGCAGCGTGGCGGGGGGCCACGACTACGAGCAGTACTTC
TRBV27	.	TRBJ2-3	many	CASSFYDKTDTQYF	TGTGCCAGCAGTTTCTATGATAAGACAGATACGCAGTATTTT
TRBV6-1	TRBD2	TRBJ2-3	few	CASSQPLAGITDTQYF	TGTGCCAGCAGCCAACCACTAGCGGGGATCACAGATACGCAGTATTTT
TRBV11-1	.	TRBJ2-7	few	CASSLESGSSYF	TGTGCCAGCAGCTTAGAAAGCGGGTCAAGCTACTTC
TRBV5-8	.	TRBJ1-5	few	CASSTRDFSNQPQHF	TGTGCCAGCAGCACCAGGGATTTTAGCAATCAGCCCCAGCATTTT
TRBV5-1	.	TRBJ1-2	many	CASSLAQDLNYGYTF	TGCGCCAGCAGCTTGGCTCAGGATCTTAACTATGGCTACACCTTC
TRBV7-9	.	TRBJ2-2	.	CASSKGTGPNTGELFF	TGTGCCAGCAGCAAGGGTACAGGCCCGAACACCGGGGAGCTGTTTTTT
TRBV10-3	.	TRBJ1-2	few	CAISSPGDGGYGYTF	TGTGCCATCAGTAGCCCCGGGGATGGAGGATATGGCTACACCTTC
TRBV11-3	TRBD1	TRBJ2-3	few	CASSLDRGSDTQYF	TGTGCCAGCAGCTTGGACAGGGGGTCAGATACGCAGTATTTT
TRBV20-1	TRBD2	TRBJ2-5	many	CSRRGGNQETQYF	TGCAGTAGACGGGGGGGGAACCAGGAGACCCAGTACTTC
TRBV5-6	TRBD1	TRBJ1-2	many	CASSPTLGQGASEDYTF	TGTGCCAGCAGCCCTACATTGGGACAGGGGGCGAGTGAAGACTACACCTTC
TRBV10-3	TRBD1	TRBJ1-4	many	CAVSPGTGHEKLFF	TGTGCCGTTTCGCCCGGGACAGGGCATGAAAAACTGTTTTTT
TRBV20-1	TRBD2	TRBJ2-1	few	CSARDRQRGYNEQFF	TGCAGTGCTAGAGATCGTCAGCGGGGGTACAATGAGCAGTTCTTC
TRBV12-3/TRBV12-4	.	TRBJ1-1	many	CASSSSRRSTAFF	TGTGCCAGCAGTTCCTCCCGACGGTCAACAGCTTTCTTT
TRBV5-1	.	TRBJ1-1	few	CASSAEPDSRTEAFF	TGCGCCAGCAGCGCGGAACCGGACAGCAGGACTGAAGCTTTCTTT
TRBV9	TRBD1	TRBJ2-7	many	CASSVGWSGQAYEQYF	TGTGCCAGCAGCGTAGGGTGGTCGGGACAGGCCTACGAGCAGTACTTC
TRBV21-1	.	TRBJ1-5	many	CASSKGYGGARSCQPQHF	TGTGCCAGCAGCAAAGGTTATGGGGGGGCGCGGAGTTGTCAGCCCCAGCATTTT
TRBV5-1	.	TRBJ2-6	many	CASSLAGTLTSGANVLTF	TGCGCCAGCAGCTTGGCAGGGACACTCACCTCTGGGGCCAACGTCCTGACTTTC
TRBV7-2	.	TRBJ2-2	few	CASSLDRETGELFF	TGTGCCAGCAGCTTAGACAGGGAGACCGGGGAGCTGTTTTTT
TRBV6-1	.	TRBJ2-1	many	CASSPGTSNEQFF	TGTGCCAGCAGTCCGGGAACTAGCAATGAGCAGTTCTTC
TRBV29-1	TRBD1	TRBJ1-5	once	CSVGTGEGQPQHF	TGCAGCGTAGGAACAGGGGAAGGTCAGCCCCAGCATTTT
TRBV6-5	.	TRBJ2-3	many	CASSSNTDTQYF	TGTGCCAGCAGTTCCAACACAGATACGCAGTATTTT
TRBV7-9	TRBD1	TRBJ2-2	many	CASSLFEGGWTGELFF	TGTGCCAGCAGCTTATTCGAAGGGGGCTGGACCGGGGAGCTGTTTTTT
TRBV27	TRBD1	TRBJ1-4	.	CASRPTGAGGKLFF	TGTGCCAGCAGGCCCACAGGGGCGGGAGGAAAACTGTTTTTT
TRBV7-3	TRBD2	TRBJ2-4	many	CASSLTYPSGGSKNIQYF	TGTGCCAGCAGCTTAACGTATCCTAGCGGGGGCTCCAAAAACATTCAGTACTTC
TRBV19	.	TRBJ1-6	few	CASSPQGNNSPLHF	TGTGCCAGTAGTCCTCAGGGTAATAATTCACCCCTCCACTTT
TRBV27	TRBD2	TRBJ2-3	many	CASSSQRGAGTDTQYF	TGTGCCAGCAGTTCCCAGCGGGGAGCGGGGACAGATACGCAGTATTTT
TRBV25-1	.	TRBJ2-7	many	CASSESKVSYEQYF	TGTGCCAGCAGTGAATCTAAGGTCTCCTACGAGCAGTACTTC
TRBV4-2	TRBD2	TRBJ2-3	few	CASSQNPGGLAVTDTQYF	TGTGCCAGCAGCCAAAACCCCGGGGGACTAGCGGTCACAGATACGCAGTATTTT
TRBV7-9	.	TRBJ1-1	few	CASSPTSNTEAFF	TGTGCCAGCAGCCCGACCTCGAACACTGAAGCTTTCTTT
TRBV5-1	.	TRBJ1-1	many	CASSLAESIMNTEAFF	TGCGCCAGCAGCTTGGCCGAATCAATTATGAACACTGAAGCTTTCTTT
TRBV20-1	.	TRBJ1-5	many	CSASKPGPMGSNQPQHF	TGCAGTGCCAGCAAACCGGGACCCATGGGGAGCAATCAGCCCCAGCATTTT
TRBV3-1	.	TRBJ1-1	many	CASKEGLNTEAFF	TGTGCCAGCAAGGAGGGGTTGAACACTGAAGCTTTCTTT
TRBV12-3/TRBV12-4	.	TRBJ1-3	many	CASNLGSGNTIYF	TGTGCCAGCAATTTGGGCTCAGGAAACACCATATATTTT
TRBV7-9	.	TRBJ1-1	many	CASSFDRTDFMNTEAFF	TGTGCCAGCAGCTTCGACCGGACGGATTTCATGAACACTGAAGCTTTCTTT
TRBV3-1	TRBD1	TRBJ2-7	many	CASSQRTGTGFSEQYF	TGTGCCAGCAGCCAACGGACCGGGACAGGGTTTTCCGAGCAGTACTTC
TRBV12-3/TRBV12-4	.	TRBJ1-6	many	CASSWGLGSYNSPLHF	TGTGCCAGCAGTTGGGGCTTAGGCTCCTATAATTCACCCCTCCACTTT
TRBV5-1	.	TRBJ1-1	.	CASSLAARLNTEAFF	TGCGCCAGCAGCTTGGCCGCCCGTCTGAACACTGAAGCTTTCTTT
TRBV27	.	TRBJ2-3	many	CASSLSVASDTQYF	TGTGCCAGCAGTTTATCGGTAGCGTCAGATACGCAGTATTTT
TRBV7-3	TRBD1	TRBJ2-2	.	CASSLMAGTGYLTGELFF	TGTGCCAGCAGCTTAATGGCCGGGACAGGGTATCTTACCGGGGAGCTGTTTTTT
TRBV18	.	TRBJ1-4	once	CASSPPPNEKLFF	TGTGCCAGCTCACCCCCACCTAATGAAAAACTGTTTTTT
TRBV27	.	TRBJ2-3	many	CASSFTGKEDTQYF	TGTGCCAGCAGTTTCACGGGCAAAGAAGATACGCAGTATTTT
TRBV7-9	.	TRBJ2-7	many	CASSFLLTYEQYF	TGTGCCAGCAGCTTCCTACTAACCTACGAGCAGTACTTC
TRBV4-2	TRBD2	TRBJ2-1	few	CASSQDRRAGGHDEQFF	TGTGCCAGCAGCCAAGATAGAAGAGCGGGGGGGCATGATGAGCAGTTCTTC
TRBV20-1	.	TRBJ2-5	many	CSANKPEETQYF	TGCAGTGCTAATAAGCCAGAAGAGACCCAGTACTTC
TRBV7-3	.	TRBJ2-2	few	CASSLWENTGELFF	TGTGCCAGCAGCTTATGGGAGAACACCGGGGAGCTGTTTTTT